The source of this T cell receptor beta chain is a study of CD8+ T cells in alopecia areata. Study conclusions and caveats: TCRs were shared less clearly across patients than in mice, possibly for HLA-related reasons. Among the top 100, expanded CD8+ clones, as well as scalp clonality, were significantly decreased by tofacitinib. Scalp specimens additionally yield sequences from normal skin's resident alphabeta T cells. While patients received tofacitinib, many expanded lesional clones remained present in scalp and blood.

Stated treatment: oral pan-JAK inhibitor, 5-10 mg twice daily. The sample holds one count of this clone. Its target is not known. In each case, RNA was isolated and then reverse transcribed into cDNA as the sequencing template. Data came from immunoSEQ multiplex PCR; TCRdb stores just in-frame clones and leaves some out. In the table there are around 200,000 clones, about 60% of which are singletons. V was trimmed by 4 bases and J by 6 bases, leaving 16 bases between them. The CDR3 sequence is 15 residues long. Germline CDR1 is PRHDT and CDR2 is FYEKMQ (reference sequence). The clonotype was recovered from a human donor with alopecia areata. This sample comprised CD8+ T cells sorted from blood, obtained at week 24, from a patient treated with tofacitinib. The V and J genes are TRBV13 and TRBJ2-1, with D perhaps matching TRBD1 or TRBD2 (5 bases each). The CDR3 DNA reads TGTGCCAGCAGCTCCCCTAGCTTGGGGCCCAATGAGCAGTTCTTC. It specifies CASSSPSLGPNEQFF.